The rows below give T cell receptor beta chains drawn from one sample of a study of T cells after yellow fever vaccination. TCRdb reanalysed the 5' RACE reads using MiXCR and keeps one entry per CDR3 protein. The sample consists of about 330,000 distinct CDR3 sequences, roughly 7.5% of them appearing once. This sample comprised PBMCs, obtained 45 days after the first yellow fever vaccination. These receptors all stem from a man in his late teens or twenties who received the YFV17D yellow fever vaccine. CDR3s leave out the opening cysteine and the closing phenylalanine or tryptophan. D genes are given only for firm matches.

CDR3 | J | V | length | D
ASSPLGTVLSTDTQY | TRBJ2-3 | TRBV18 | 15 | TRBD1
ASSFGAAKETQY | TRBJ2-5 | TRBV5-4 | 12 | .
ASSASTETQY | TRBJ2-5 | TRBV5-1 | 10 | .
SARETGQVNEKLF | TRBJ1-4 | TRBV20-1 | 13 | TRBD1
ASSLASPPRY | TRBJ2-7 | TRBV12-3/TRBV12-4 | 10 | .
AISDYYEQY | TRBJ2-7 | TRBV10-3 | 9 | .
ASRNHGVPEQF | TRBJ2-1 | TRBV12-3/TRBV12-4 | 11 | .
ASSQSETGTGRAF | TRBJ1-1 | TRBV4-3 | 13 | TRBD1
ASSSWTLGADRRNRPQH | TRBJ1-5 | TRBV4-2 | 17 | TRBD1
ASSLDRVSSPLH | TRBJ1-6 | TRBV7-2 | 12 | .
SAASGGGTDTQY | TRBJ2-3 | TRBV20-1 | 12 | TRBD2
ASSQEYWSSYNSPLR | TRBJ1-6 | TRBV4-3 | 15 | .
SAHTGSNTGELF | TRBJ2-2 | TRBV20-1 | 12 | .
ASSQGTGSYEQY | TRBJ2-7 | TRBV5-1 | 12 | TRBD1
ASSFTAEEKLF | TRBJ1-4 | TRBV12-3/TRBV12-4 | 11 | .
ASSSVTSGNTEAF | TRBJ1-1 | TRBV6-5 | 13 | .
ASSFLLETGPYEQY | TRBJ2-7 | TRBV5-1 | 14 | .
ASNPGQIQETQY | TRBJ2-5 | TRBV19 | 12 | .
ASSSPESPYEQY | TRBJ2-7 | TRBV7-9 | 12 | .
ASSPTPRGDRSYT | TRBJ1-2 | TRBV27 | 13 | .
ASSFWGTEAF | TRBJ1-1 | TRBV12-3/TRBV12-4 | 10 | .
ASTTGGSYNEQF | TRBJ2-1 | TRBV28 | 12 | .
ASSPYTGTDTQY | TRBJ2-3 | TRBV27 | 12 | .
ASSPHRGDGYT | TRBJ1-2 | TRBV28 | 11 | TRBD1
ASSLAGTYEQY | TRBJ2-7 | TRBV5-1 | 11 | .
ASSPSRTGASYEQY | TRBJ2-7 | TRBV11-2 | 14 | TRBD1
ASSRNRGDTQY | TRBJ2-3 | TRBV7-8 | 11 | .
SARDLRQLNTEAF | TRBJ1-1 | TRBV20-1 | 13 | .
ASSSKATQETQY | TRBJ2-5 | TRBV5-6 | 12 | .
SARDFLGQTYEQY | TRBJ2-7 | TRBV20-1 | 13 | .
SATGENTGELF | TRBJ2-2 | TRBV20-1 | 11 | .
ASSFEGRANLKTQY | TRBJ2-5 | TRBV12-3/TRBV12-4 | 14 | .
ASSLSVMGQTNTGELF | TRBJ2-2 | TRBV11-2 | 16 | TRBD1
ASSYRTGGVVGELF | TRBJ2-2 | TRBV7-2 | 14 | TRBD1
ASSLVRGAQVDTQY | TRBJ2-3 | TRBV12-3/TRBV12-4 | 14 | .
ASSPRGRKNIQY | TRBJ2-4 | TRBV18 | 12 | .
ASSLSGVEAPQH | TRBJ1-5 | TRBV7-6 | 12 | .
SRGQLNTEAF | TRBJ1-1 | TRBV20-1 | 10 | .
SVVIYYEQY | TRBJ2-7 | TRBV29-1 | 9 | .
ASSPRSQRNTEAF | TRBJ1-1 | TRBV18 | 13 | .
ASSPTGGKGDEQY | TRBJ2-7 | TRBV7-2 | 13 | TRBD1
ASTLQAAGYEKLF | TRBJ1-4 | TRBV6-1 | 13 | .
ASSLVVPMNTEAF | TRBJ1-1 | TRBV7-2 | 13 | .
ASSEAYSGANVLT | TRBJ2-6 | TRBV2 | 13 | .